This T cell receptor beta chain was retrieved from a study of OX40 agonist ivuxolimab in advanced cancers. This clone appeared a few times. The antigen remains unidentified. Profiling relied on immunoSEQ multiplex PCR, and the TCRdb table lists in-frame clones only, not all of them. The data contain under 80,000 clones, roughly 85% of them seen just once; the ten biggest clones take up around 2%. Study results and caveats: Averaged across samples, CD8+ T cells carried more expanded clones than CD4+ did.

This clonotype originated in an adult with an advanced solid tumor such as melanoma, head and neck, liver or kidney cancer. The starting material was CD4+ or CD8+ T cells sorted from blood, obtained in a trial of the OX40 agonist ivuxolimab.

The CDR3 loop reads CASSWQANNEKLFF. CDR3 in DNA: TGTGCCAGCAGCTGGCAGGCAAATAATGAAAAACTGTTTTTT. The chain recombines TRBV7-2 with TRBJ1-4; no clear D gene. In germline, CDR1 is SGHTA, CDR2 FQGNSA. CDR3 length: 14 residues. Trimming removed 4 bases at V and 4 bases at J, with 10 bases between.